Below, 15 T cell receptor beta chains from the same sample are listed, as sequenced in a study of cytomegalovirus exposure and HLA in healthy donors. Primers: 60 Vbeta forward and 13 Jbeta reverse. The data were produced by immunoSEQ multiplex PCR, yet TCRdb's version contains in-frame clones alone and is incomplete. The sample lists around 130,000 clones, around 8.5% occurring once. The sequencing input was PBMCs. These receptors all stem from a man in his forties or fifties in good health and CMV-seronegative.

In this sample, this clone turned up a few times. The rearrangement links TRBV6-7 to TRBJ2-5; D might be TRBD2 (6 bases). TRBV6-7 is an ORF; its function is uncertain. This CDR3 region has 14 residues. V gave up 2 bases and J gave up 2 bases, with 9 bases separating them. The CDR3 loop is CASSYGGSQETQYF. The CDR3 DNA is TGTGCCAGCAGTTACGGGGGGTCTCAAGAGACCCAGTACTTC.

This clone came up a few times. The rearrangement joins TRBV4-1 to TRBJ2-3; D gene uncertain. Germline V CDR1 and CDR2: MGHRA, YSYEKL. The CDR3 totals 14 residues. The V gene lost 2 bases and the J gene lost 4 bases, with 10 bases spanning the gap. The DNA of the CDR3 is TGCGCCAGCAGCCAAACGCAGGTCCCAGATACGCAGTATTTT. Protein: CASSQTQVPDTQYF.

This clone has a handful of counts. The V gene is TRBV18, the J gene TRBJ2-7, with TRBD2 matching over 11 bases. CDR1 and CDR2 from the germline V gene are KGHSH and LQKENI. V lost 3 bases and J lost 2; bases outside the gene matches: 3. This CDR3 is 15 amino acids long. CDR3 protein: CASSPLTSGAYEQYF. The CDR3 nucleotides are TGTGCCAGCTCACCCCTGACTAGCGGGGCCTACGAGCAGTACTTC.

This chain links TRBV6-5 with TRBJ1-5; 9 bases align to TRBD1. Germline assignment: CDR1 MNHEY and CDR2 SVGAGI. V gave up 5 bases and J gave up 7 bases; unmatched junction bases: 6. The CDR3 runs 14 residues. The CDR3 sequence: CASSLQGANQPQHF. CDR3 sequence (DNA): TGTGCCAGCAGTCTACAGGGGGCGAACCAGCCCCAGCATTTT.

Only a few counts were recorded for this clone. The DNA of the CDR3 is TGCGCCAGCAGTCCAGACAGGGGAAAGCCTGAAGCTTTCTTT. Translated, it gives CASSPDRGKPEAFF. The chain is built from TRBV10-1 and TRBJ1-1; 8 bases agree with TRBD1. The germline V gene encodes CDR1 WNHNN and CDR2 SYGVQD (reference sequence). The CDR3 has 14 amino acids. Trimming at V came to 5 bases and at J to 6 bases, leaving 8 bases not matched to a gene.

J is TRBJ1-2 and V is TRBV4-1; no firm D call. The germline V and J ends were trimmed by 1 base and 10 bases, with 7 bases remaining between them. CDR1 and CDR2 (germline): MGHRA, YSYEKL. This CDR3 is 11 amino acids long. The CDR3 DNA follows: TGCGCCAGCAGCCAAGGGGAGACCTACACCTTC. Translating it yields CASSQGETYTF.

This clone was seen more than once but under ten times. The CDR3 protein is CASSPPSGVEQYF. The CDR3 DNA reads TGTGCCAGCTCACCACCTAGCGGGGTCGAGCAGTACTTC. The V and J genes are TRBV18 and TRBJ2-7; TRBD2 matches 8 bases. Germline lookup yields CDR1 KGHSH and CDR2 LQKENI. Unmatched junction bases numbered 1, after V lost 0 bases and J lost 6 bases. The CDR3 has 13 residues.

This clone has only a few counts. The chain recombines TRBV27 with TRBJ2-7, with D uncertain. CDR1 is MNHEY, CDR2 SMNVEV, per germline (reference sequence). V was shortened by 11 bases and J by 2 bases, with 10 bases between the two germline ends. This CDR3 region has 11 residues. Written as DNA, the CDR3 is TGTGCCGCCGGAGCCCCCTACGAGCAGTACTTC. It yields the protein CAAGAPYEQYF.

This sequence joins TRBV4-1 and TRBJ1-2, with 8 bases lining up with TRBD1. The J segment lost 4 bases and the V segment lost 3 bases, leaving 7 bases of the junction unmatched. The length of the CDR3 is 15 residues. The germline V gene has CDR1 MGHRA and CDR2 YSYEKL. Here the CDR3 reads CASSHLTGAGYGYTF. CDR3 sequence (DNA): TGCGCCAGCAGCCACCTGACAGGGGCTGGCTATGGCTACACCTTC.

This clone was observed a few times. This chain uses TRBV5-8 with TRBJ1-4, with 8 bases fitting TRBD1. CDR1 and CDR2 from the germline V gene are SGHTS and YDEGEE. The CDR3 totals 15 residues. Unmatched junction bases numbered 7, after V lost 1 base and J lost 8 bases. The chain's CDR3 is CASSLSTGAGEKLFF. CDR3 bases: TGTGCCAGCAGCTTGTCGACAGGGGCGGGAGAAAAACTGTTTTTT.

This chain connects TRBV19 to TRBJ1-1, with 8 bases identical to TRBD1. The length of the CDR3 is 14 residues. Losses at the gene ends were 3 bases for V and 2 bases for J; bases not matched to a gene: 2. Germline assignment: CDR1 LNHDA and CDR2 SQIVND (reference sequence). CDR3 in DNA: TGTGCCAGTAGTATGGGACAGGAAAACACTGAAGCTTTCTTT. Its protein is CASSMGQENTEAFF.

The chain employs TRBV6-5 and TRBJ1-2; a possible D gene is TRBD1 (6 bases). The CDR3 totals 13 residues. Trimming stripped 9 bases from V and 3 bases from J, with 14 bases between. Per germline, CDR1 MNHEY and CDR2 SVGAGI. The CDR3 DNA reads TGTGCCAGAAGGAGGGAGGGGGACTATGGCTACACCTTC. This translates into CARRREGDYGYTF.

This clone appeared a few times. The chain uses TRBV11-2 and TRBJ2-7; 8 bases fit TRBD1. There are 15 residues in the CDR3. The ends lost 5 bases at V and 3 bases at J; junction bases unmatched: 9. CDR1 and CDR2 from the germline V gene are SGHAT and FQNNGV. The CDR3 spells CASSLGIGTGYEQYF. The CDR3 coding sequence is TGTGCCAGCAGCCTGGGGATAGGGACAGGCTACGAGCAGTACTTC. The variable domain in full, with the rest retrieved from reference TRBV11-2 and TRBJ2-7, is EAGVAQSPRYKIIEKRQSVAFWCNPISGHATLYWYQQILGQGPKLLIQFQNNGVVDDSQLPKDRFSAERLKGVDSTLKIQPAKLEDSAVYLCASSLGIGTGYEQYFGPGTRLTVT.

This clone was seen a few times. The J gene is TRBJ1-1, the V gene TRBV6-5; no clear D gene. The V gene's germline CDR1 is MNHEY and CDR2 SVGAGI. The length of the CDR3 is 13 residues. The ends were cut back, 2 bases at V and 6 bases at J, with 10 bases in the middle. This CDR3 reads CASSYGPTSEAFF. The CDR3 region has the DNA TGTGCCAGCAGTTACGGGCCCACATCTGAAGCTTTCTTT.

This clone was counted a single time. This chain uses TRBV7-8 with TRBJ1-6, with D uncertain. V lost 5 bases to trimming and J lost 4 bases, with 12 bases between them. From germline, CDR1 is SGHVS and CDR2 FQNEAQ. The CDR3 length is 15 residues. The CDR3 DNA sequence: TGTGCCAGCAGCCCCAGAGGAATATATAATTCACCCCTCCACTTT. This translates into CASSPRGIYNSPLHF.